The clone carrying this T cell receptor beta chain was detected only once. Using immunoSEQ multiplex PCR, the repertoire was profiled, and TCRdb retains in-frame clones only, with some absent. Of under 300,000 clones listed, approximately 86% are singletons. The data derive from a study of blood T cell repertoires in COVID-19. The CDR3 has 16 residues. Germline V gives CDR1 SGHNT, CDR2 YENEEA. J gave up 3 bases and V 1 base, and 4 bases lay outside the gene matches. The chain uses TRBV11-3 and TRBJ2-1; 9 bases map to TRBD2. What was sequenced was PBMCs or T cells enriched from blood (not recorded which). The sequence came from a woman in her 30s who had recovered from COVID-19. CDR3 region: CASSLVGSGGYNEQFF. DNA of the CDR3: TGTGCCAGCAGCTTAGTAGGTAGCGGGGGCTACAATGAGCAGTTCTTC.